This is a list of T cell receptor beta chains from one sample in a study of control samples from healthy donors and cancer patients. Libraries were prepared by immunoSEQ multiplex PCR; TCRdb keeps only in-frame clonotypes and omits some of them. The data hold 48,000 or so clones, with 93% observed a single time. Sequenced material: PBMCs. These receptors all come from a woman aged 45-59 years with head and neck cancer. The conserved cysteine and the conserved F or W are not part of the CDR3 here.

v_gene	j_gene	CDR3aa
TRBV5-6	TRBJ1-6	ASSLAAGGVNSPLH
TRBV2	TRBJ2-2	ASSFSGGQAGELF
TRBV28	TRBJ1-1	ASSSRGHGTEAF
TRBV19	TRBJ2-1	ASSIPLRSYNEQF
TRBV2	TRBJ2-3	ASSGVAFTDTQY
TRBV5-4	.	ASSSSGGPYEQY
TRBV28	TRBJ2-7	ASSRGGGQFLYEQY
TRBV7-8	TRBJ1-1	ASSPESSLEAF
TRBV5-1	TRBJ2-5	ASSSGLAGMETQY
TRBV27	TRBJ1-1	ASSFQNRNTEAF
TRBV5-4	TRBJ1-1	ASSLLQGSNTEAF
TRBV19	TRBJ1-5	ASIPGSNQPQH
TRBV19	TRBJ2-7	ASTQTGGIYEQY
TRBV3-1/TRBV3-2	TRBJ2-1	ASSQEGLAGGDEQF
TRBV5-1	TRBJ2-1	ASSPGPSRGNEQF
TRBV6-4	TRBJ2-2	ASSDTPRNTGELF
TRBV19	TRBJ2-3	ASTGRTDTQY
TRBV9	TRBJ2-3	ASSVGTSDSTDTQY
TRBV5-4	TRBJ1-5	ASSQGTGAQPQH
TRBV3-1/TRBV3-2	TRBJ2-7	ASSNQAFSYEQY
TRBV24-1	TRBJ1-5	ATSDLGGNQPQH
TRBV7-8	TRBJ1-5	ASSPGKGGKQPQH
TRBV11-3	TRBJ2-3	ASSLRLYNSTDTQY
TRBV2	TRBJ2-1	ASGTSGSGNEQF
TRBV9	TRBJ2-3	ASSVQGGTQY
TRBV6-5	TRBJ1-6	ASSFTRQENSPLH
TRBV28	TRBJ1-5	ASRPADGESMYSNQPQH
TRBV28	TRBJ1-2	ASSITQGRDGGYT
TRBV28	TRBJ2-7	ASSLVALTYEQY
TRBV20-1	TRBJ1-1	SARVNTEAF
TRBV9	TRBJ1-4	ASSAFVPGQGFNEKLF
TRBV6-5	TRBJ2-1	ASSLAGGGYNEQF
TRBV28	TRBJ2-7	ASSFRAYEQY
TRBV9	TRBJ1-2	ASSVGGGGGNGYT
TRBV10-3	TRBJ1-5	AISDGTGLNQPQH
TRBV12-5	TRBJ1-3	ASGLGPGRSNTIY
TRBV18	TRBJ2-3	ASSPPPTRAAFTDTQY
TRBV5-5	TRBJ2-7	ASSLEWTVRDEQY
TRBV4-3	TRBJ2-6	ASSHRQGSGANVLT
TRBV10-3	TRBJ1-1	AISDGQGVKNTEAF
TRBV28	TRBJ1-1	ASSLPSGTEEAF
TRBV9	TRBJ1-6	ASSVGAGLSYNSPLH
TRBV19	TRBJ2-1	ASSPLGLAGEMFSYNEQF
TRBV6-2/TRBV6-3	TRBJ2-5	ASSRGTWAIED
TRBV7-2	TRBJ2-3	ASSLLNSRMGIDTQY
TRBV2	TRBJ2-7	ASIPTGGAYEQY
TRBV2	TRBJ1-1	ASRTGRVPNTEAF
TRBV2	TRBJ2-3	ASRVEGSTDTQY
TRBV19	TRBJ1-2	ASTSTGRGNYGYT
TRBV5-1	TRBJ1-1	ASSLALAGTANTEAF
TRBV10-3	TRBJ2-1	AISASVGSYNEQF
TRBV6-1	TRBJ2-7	ASSEASGTGAYEQY
TRBV6-1	TRBJ1-2	ASSEVRGYGYT
TRBV4-2	TRBJ2-7	ASSQDRGGEREGYEQY
TRBV7-2	TRBJ1-5	ASSPGRIRNQPQH
TRBV28	TRBJ1-2	ASSRPGTTGSYGYT
TRBV4-2	TRBJ1-6	ASSQDGTENSPLH